One and the same sample provided the 20 T cell receptor beta chains below, sequenced in a study of blood T cell repertoires in COVID-19 (dated by TCRdb to between 2020 and 2021). Library preparation was by the immunoSEQ multiplex PCR assay. The source is immuneACCESS, and TCRdb retained only in-frame sequences with V and J called. Part of the clones is not carried over; for the studies checked, unresolved V genes explain less than half of this, and the remainder is unexplained. For this sample the table gives around 340,000 clones, of which about nine tenths were detected only once. Clones ranked in the top ten supply approximately 1% of the sample. The source material was PBMCs or T cells enriched from blood (not recorded which). The receptors stem from a woman in her 30s who had been exposed to COVID-19.

The chain combines TRBV2 with TRBJ1-4; 7 nucleotides agree with TRBD1. The CDR3 has 15 residues. Per germline, CDR1 SNHLY and CDR2 FYNNEI. Losses at the gene ends were 6 bases for V and 2 bases for J; bases not matched to a gene: 6. DNA for the CDR3: TGTGCCAGCAGGGAGACAGGGAGCACTAATGAAAAACTGTTTTTT. It codes for CASRETGSTNEKLFF.

This clone appeared a single time. This chain joins TRBV27 and TRBJ1-5; 12 bases line up with TRBD1. CDR1 and CDR2 from the germline V gene are MNHEY and SMNVEV (reference sequence). This CDR3 spans 18 amino acids. Trimming removed 2 bases from V and 2 bases from J; junction bases left unmatched: 7. CDR3 nucleotides: TGTGCCAGCAGTTTAGGATGGGGACAGGGGGCTGGCAATCAGCCCCAGCATTTT. It yields the protein CASSLGWGQGAGNQPQHF.

V gene TRBV29-1 combines with J gene TRBJ1-2, with 8 bases aligning to TRBD1. Trimming removed 0 bases from V and 8 bases from J; junction bases left unmatched: 2. From germline, CDR1 is SQVTM and CDR2 ANQGSEA. The CDR3 has 12 residues. The CDR3, as DNA: TGCAGCGTTGAAGAGGCAGGGGGCGGCTACACCTTC. This encodes CSVEEAGGGYTF.

The chain combines TRBV18 with TRBJ2-5, with a weak D call TRBD2 (7 bases). V lost 2 bases to trimming and J lost 2 bases, with 15 bases between them. The CDR3 runs 16 residues. From germline, CDR1 is KGHSH and CDR2 LQKENI. The CDR3 nucleotides read TGTGCCAGCTCACCATTCTTGGGGGGGCTACAAGAGACCCAGTACTTC. Protein: CASSPFLGGLQETQYF.

The chain employs TRBV18 and TRBJ1-3, with 7 bases that match TRBD1. The CDR3 is made up of 19 amino acids. Looked up from germline, CDR1 is KGHSH and CDR2 is LQKENI. The V and J ends lost 0 bases and 0 bases, in that order; junction bases with no gene match: 11. CDR3 residues: CASSPPPSGQTSSGNTIYF. DNA for the CDR3: TGTGCCAGCTCACCACCCCCCTCGGGACAGACTAGCTCTGGAAACACCATATATTTT.

The chain is built from TRBV11-2 and TRBJ2-3; D unresolved. Between the trimmed V and J ends, which lost 5 bases and 5 bases, there was a span of 17 bases. The CDR3 has 15 amino acids. Germline V gene data show CDR1 as SGHAT and CDR2 as FQNNGV. For the CDR3, the DNA is TGTGCCAGCAGCCCACTACTTCTTACAAAAGATACGCAGTATTTT. It codes for CASSPLLLTKDTQYF.

The chain combines TRBV27 with TRBJ1-1; the match to TRBD1 covers 9 bases. Trimming took 5 bases from V and 3 from J; bases not matched to a gene: 1. The CDR3 runs 13 residues. CDR1 is MNHEY, CDR2 SMNVEV, per germline (reference sequence). CDR3 DNA sequence: TGTGCCAGCAGTCGACAGGGGGACACTGAAGCTTTCTTT. This sequence encodes CASSRQGDTEAFF.

J is TRBJ1-5 and V is TRBV2; 7 nucleotides align to TRBD1. J lost 4 bases, V lost 6 bases, and 9 bases had no gene match. The CDR3 totals 15 residues. From germline, CDR1 is SNHLY and CDR2 FYNNEI. The CDR3 spells CASRGQGVLNQPQHF. For the CDR3, the DNA is TGTGCCAGCAGAGGGCAGGGGGTCCTAAATCAGCCCCAGCATTTT. The full variable domain, completed using reference TRBV2 and TRBJ1-5, is EPEVTQTPSHQVTQMGQEVILRCVPISNHLYFYWYRQILGQKVEFLVSFYNNEISEKSEIFDDQFSVERPDGSNFTLKIRSTKLEDSAMYFCASRGQGVLNQPQHFGDGTRLSIL.

This clone has a single count. The chain carries TRBV30 and TRBJ1-2; a possible D gene is TRBD1 (5 bases). With 8 bases removed from V and 6 bases from J, the gap between germline ends came to 7 bases. In germline, CDR1 is GTSNPN, CDR2 SVGIG (reference sequence). The CDR3 has 9 residues. CDR3 bases: TGTGCCGGCAGGGATGGCTACACCTTC. The encoded protein is CAGRDGYTF.

This chain links TRBV11-2 with TRBJ2-7, with 7 bases fitting TRBD1. V dropped 4 bases and J dropped 5; count of bases not matched to a gene: 11. Germline CDR1 SGHAT, CDR2 FQNNGV. The CDR3 runs 15 residues. CDR3 protein: CASSSGGDIRHEQYF. In DNA form, the CDR3 reads TGTGCCAGCAGCTCAGGGGGAGATATCAGACACGAGCAGTACTTC.

V usage is TRBV7-3 and J usage is TRBJ2-7; 8 nucleotides line up with TRBD1. Trimming at V came to 5 bases and at J to 4 bases, leaving 7 bases not matched to a gene. This CDR3 is 14 amino acids long. The germline V gene encodes CDR1 SGHTA and CDR2 FQGTGA. The CDR3 protein is CASSLTGGEYEQYF. DNA of the CDR3: TGTGCCAGCAGCCTCACAGGGGGAGAGTACGAGCAGTACTTC. Full variable domain (missing parts from reference TRBV7-3 and TRBJ2-7): GAGVSQTPSNKVTEKGKYVELRCDPISGHTALYWYRQSLGQGPEFLIYFQGTGAADDSGLPNDRFFAVRPEGSVSTLKIQRTERGDSAVYLCASSLTGGEYEQYFGPGTRLTVT.

The chain is built from TRBV27 and TRBJ2-1; 7 bases line up with TRBD2. Germline V gene data show CDR1 as MNHEY and CDR2 as SMNVEV (reference sequence). The CDR3 is made up of 16 amino acids. V trimming: 4 bases; J trimming: 0 bases; junction bases outside the gene matches: 6. The CDR3 coding sequence is TGTGCCAGCAGTTCGACGGGAGGCCTCTCCTACAATGAGCAGTTCTTC. Translation: CASSSTGGLSYNEQFF.

V is TRBV7-6 and J is TRBJ2-7, with a weak D call TRBD2 (5 bases). This CDR3 is built from 15 residues. V gave up 2 bases and J gave up 3 bases, with 14 bases separating them. Germline V gene sequence: CDR1 SGHVS, CDR2 FNYEAQ. The CDR3 nucleotides read TGTGCCAGCAGCTTAACCTACCGCGGGCACTACGAGCAGTACTTC. It codes for CASSLTYRGHYEQYF.

The chain is built from TRBV9 and TRBJ1-1; TRBD1 might be the D (6 bases). Trimming removed 3 bases from V and 1 base from J, with 10 bases in between. CDR1 and CDR2 from the germline V gene are SGDLS and YYNGEE. This CDR3 spans 14 amino acids. The DNA of the CDR3 is TGTGCCAGCAGCGCAGGGGTGGCGAACACTGAAGCTTTCTTT. Protein sequence: CASSAGVANTEAFF.

This chain joins TRBV5-1 and TRBJ2-1, with 10 bases that match TRBD2. V gave up 0 bases and J gave up 5 bases; unmatched junction bases: 5. Germline V gene sequence: CDR1 SGHRS, CDR2 YFSETQ. This CDR3 is 16 amino acids long. This CDR3 is CASSLGTSGNDNEQFF. The CDR3 DNA reads TGCGCCAGCAGCTTGGGTACTAGCGGGAACGACAATGAGCAGTTCTTC.

The chain has TRBV13 and TRBJ2-7, with D possibly being TRBD2 (5 bases). The CDR3 contains 14 residues. The V end lost 5 bases, the J end lost 1 base, and 12 bases lay between the germline ends. The V gene's germline CDR1 is PRHDT and CDR2 FYEKMQ (reference sequence). The CDR3 spells CASSVSVQSYEQYF. The CDR3 DNA follows: TGTGCCAGCAGCGTTAGCGTCCAGTCCTACGAGCAGTACTTC.

The chain employs TRBV19 and TRBJ1-2; 8 nucleotides match TRBD1. This CDR3 has 15 residues. The germline V gene has CDR1 LNHDA and CDR2 SQIVND (reference sequence). The trim removed 5 bases at V and 4 bases at J, leaving 9 bases unmatched. Here the CDR3 DNA reads TGTGCCAGTAGTTTAGGACAGGGCCAAAGCTATGGCTACACCTTC. Translation gives CASSLGQGQSYGYTF.

The chain is built from TRBV18 and TRBJ2-2; TRBD1 aligns across 7 bases. This CDR3 comprises 18 residues. V trimming: 4 bases; J trimming: 0 bases; junction bases outside the gene matches: 11. Per germline, CDR1 KGHSH and CDR2 LQKENI. CDR3 nucleotide sequence: TGTGCCAGCTCACTACTTCCAGGGGGAAGATCGAACACCGGGGAGCTGTTTTTT. It yields the protein CASSLLPGGRSNTGELFF.

This chain links TRBV11-2 with TRBJ2-7, with a possible D match to TRBD2 (5 bases). CDR1 is SGHAT and CDR2 is FQNNGV in the germline V gene. The CDR3 is 14 amino acids. Trimming cost V 3 bases and J 0 bases, with 9 bases left between them. The CDR3: CASSFDGNSYEQYF. As DNA, the CDR3 is TGTGCCAGCAGCTTTGACGGGAACTCCTACGAGCAGTACTTC.

The chain is built from TRBV7-9 and TRBJ1-5, with 10 bases fitting TRBD1. J gave up 5 bases and V 4 bases, and 2 bases lay outside the gene matches. CDR1 is SEHNR and CDR2 is FQNEAQ in the germline V gene (reference sequence). The CDR3 spans 14 residues. The CDR3 protein is CASSWTGGDQPQHF. CDR3 sequence (DNA): TGTGCCAGCAGCTGGACAGGGGGGGATCAGCCCCAGCATTTT.